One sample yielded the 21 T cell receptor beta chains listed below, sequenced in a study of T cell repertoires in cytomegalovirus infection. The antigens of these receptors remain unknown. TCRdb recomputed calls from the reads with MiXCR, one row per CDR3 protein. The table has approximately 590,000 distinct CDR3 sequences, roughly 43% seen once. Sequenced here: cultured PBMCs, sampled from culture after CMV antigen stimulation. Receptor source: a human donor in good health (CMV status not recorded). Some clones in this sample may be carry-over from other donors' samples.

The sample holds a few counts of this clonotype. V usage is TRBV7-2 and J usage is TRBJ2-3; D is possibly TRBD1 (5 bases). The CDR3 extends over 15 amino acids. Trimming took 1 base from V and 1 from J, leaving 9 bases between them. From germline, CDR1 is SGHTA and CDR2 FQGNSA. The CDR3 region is CASSLGIGGTDTQYF. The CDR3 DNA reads TGTGCCAGCAGCTTAGGGATAGGGGGCACAGATACGCAGTATTTT.

The CDR3 DNA reads TGTGCCAGCAGTGTACAGGGTTACGGCACTGAAGCTTTCTTT. Translated: CASSVQGYGTEAFF. The chain employs TRBV6-1 and TRBJ1-1, with D tentatively TRBD1 (6 bases). V lost 4 bases to trimming and J lost 4 bases, with 13 bases between them. Germline assignment: CDR1 MNHNS and CDR2 SASEGT. The CDR3 length is 14 residues.

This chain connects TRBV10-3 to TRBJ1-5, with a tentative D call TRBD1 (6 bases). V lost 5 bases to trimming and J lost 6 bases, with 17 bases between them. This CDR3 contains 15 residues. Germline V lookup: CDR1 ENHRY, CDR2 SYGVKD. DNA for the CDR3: TGTGCCATCAGTACCGGGGTGGGGGGCCTTCAGCCCCAGCATTTT. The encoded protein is CAISTGVGGLQPQHF.

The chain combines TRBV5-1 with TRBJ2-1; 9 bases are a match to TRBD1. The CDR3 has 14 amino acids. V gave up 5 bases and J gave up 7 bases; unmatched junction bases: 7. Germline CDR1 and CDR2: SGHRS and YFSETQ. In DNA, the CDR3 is TGCGCCAGCAGACGGACAGGGGAGGTTAATGAGCAGTTCTTC. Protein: CASRRTGEVNEQFF.

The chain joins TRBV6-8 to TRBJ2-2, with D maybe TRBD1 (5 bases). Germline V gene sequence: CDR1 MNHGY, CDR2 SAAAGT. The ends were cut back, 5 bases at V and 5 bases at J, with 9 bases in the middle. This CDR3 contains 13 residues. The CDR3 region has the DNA TGTGCCAGCAGTCGGACAATTACCGGGGAGCTGTTTTTT. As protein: CASSRTITGELFF.

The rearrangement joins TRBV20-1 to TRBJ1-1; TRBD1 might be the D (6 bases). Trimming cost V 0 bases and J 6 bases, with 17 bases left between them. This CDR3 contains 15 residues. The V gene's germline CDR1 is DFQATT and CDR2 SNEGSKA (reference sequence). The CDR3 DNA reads TGCAGTGCTAGAGATCGGCGGGCACAGGGCTCTGAAGCTTTCTTT. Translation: CSARDRRAQGSEAFF.

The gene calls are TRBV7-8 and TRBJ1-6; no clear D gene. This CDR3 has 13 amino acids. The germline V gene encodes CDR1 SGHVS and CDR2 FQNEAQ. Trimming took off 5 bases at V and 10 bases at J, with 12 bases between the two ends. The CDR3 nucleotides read TGTGCCAGCAGCGTTGTTCTTAGGTCACCCCTCCACTTT. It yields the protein CASSVVLRSPLHF. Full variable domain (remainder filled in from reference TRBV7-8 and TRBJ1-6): GAGVSQSPRYKVAKRGQDVALRCDPISGHVSLFWYQQALGQGPEFLTYFQNEAQLDKSGLPSDRFFAERPEGSVSTLKIQRTQQEDSAVYLCASSVVLRSPLHFGNGTRLTVT.

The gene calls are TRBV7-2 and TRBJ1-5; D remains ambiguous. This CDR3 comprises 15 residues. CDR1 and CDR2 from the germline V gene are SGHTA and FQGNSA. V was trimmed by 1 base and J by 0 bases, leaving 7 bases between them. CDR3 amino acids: CASSLGHSSNQPQHF. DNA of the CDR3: TGTGCCAGCAGCTTAGGGCACTCTAGCAATCAGCCCCAGCATTTT.

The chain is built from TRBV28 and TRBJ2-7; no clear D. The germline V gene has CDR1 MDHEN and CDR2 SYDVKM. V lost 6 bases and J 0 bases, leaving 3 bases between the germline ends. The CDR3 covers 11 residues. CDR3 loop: CASRTSYEQYF. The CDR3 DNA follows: TGTGCCAGCAGGACCTCCTACGAGCAGTACTTC.

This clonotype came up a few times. The CDR3 reads CASSFDQDYNEQFF. The CDR3 DNA reads as TGTGCCAGCAGCTTCGATCAGGACTACAATGAGCAGTTCTTC. The chain combines TRBV5-5 with TRBJ2-1; D unresolved. CDR3 length: 14 residues. The germline V gene has CDR1 SGHKS and CDR2 YYEKEE (reference sequence). V was pared by 2 bases and J by 3 bases, with 9 bases between.

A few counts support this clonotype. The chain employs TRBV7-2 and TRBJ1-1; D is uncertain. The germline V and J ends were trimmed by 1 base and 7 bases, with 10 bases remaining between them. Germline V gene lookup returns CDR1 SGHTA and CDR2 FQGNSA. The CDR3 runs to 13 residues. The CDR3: CASSLVWESEAFF. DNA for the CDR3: TGTGCCAGCAGCTTAGTTTGGGAGAGTGAAGCTTTCTTT.

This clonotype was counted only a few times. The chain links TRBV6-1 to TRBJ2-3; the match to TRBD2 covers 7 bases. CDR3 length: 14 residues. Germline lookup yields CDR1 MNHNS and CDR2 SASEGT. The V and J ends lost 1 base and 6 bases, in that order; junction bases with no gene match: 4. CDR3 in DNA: TGTGCCAGCAGTGAAGACCCACTAGCGGATACGCAGTATTTT. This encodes CASSEDPLADTQYF.

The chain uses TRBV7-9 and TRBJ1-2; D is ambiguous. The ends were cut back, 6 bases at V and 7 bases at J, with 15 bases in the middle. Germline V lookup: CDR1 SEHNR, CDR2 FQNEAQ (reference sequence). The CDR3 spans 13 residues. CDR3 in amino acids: CASSLRVPGGYTF. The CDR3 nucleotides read TGTGCCAGCAGTCTTCGGGTTCCCGGTGGCTACACCTTC. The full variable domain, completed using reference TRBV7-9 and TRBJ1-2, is DTGVSQNPRHKITKRGQNVTFRCDPISEHNRLYWYRQTLGQGPEFLTYFQNEAQLEKSRLLSDRFSAERPKGSFSTLEIQRTEQGDSAMYLCASSLRVPGGYTFGSGTRLTVV.

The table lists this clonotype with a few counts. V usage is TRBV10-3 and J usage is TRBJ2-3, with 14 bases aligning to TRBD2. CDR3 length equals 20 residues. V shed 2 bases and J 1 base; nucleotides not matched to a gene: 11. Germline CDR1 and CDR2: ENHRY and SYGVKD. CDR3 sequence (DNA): TGTGCCATCAGTGAGGTGACTAGCGGGGGGGCCGAGAGAGGCACAGATACGCAGTATTTT. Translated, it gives CAISEVTSGGAERGTDTQYF.

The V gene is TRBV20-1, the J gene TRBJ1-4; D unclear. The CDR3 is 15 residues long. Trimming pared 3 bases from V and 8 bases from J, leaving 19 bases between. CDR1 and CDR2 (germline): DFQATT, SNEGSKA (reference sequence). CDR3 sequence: CSASPTDAFGEKLFF. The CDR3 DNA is TGCAGTGCTAGCCCGACGGACGCCTTTGGCGAAAAACTGTTTTTT.

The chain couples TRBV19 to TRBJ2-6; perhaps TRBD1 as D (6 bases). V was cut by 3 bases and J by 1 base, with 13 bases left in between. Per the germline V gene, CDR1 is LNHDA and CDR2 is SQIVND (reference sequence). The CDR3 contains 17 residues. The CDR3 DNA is TGTGCCAGTAGTATGGGGACAACTCTTTCTGGGGCCAACGTCCTGACTTTC. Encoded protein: CASSMGTTLSGANVLTF.

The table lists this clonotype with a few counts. The CDR3 loop reads CASTGGPIFNEQFF. For the CDR3, the DNA is TGTGCCAGCACAGGAGGACCGATTTTCAATGAGCAGTTCTTC. This sequence joins TRBV7-2 and TRBJ2-1; tentatively, D is TRBD2 (5 bases). V lost 7 bases to trimming and J lost 6 bases, with 16 bases between them. This CDR3 region has 14 residues. Germline V lookup: CDR1 SGHTA, CDR2 FQGNSA.

The CDR3 spells CAISQDQGVVGPEAFF. The CDR3 DNA reads TGTGCCATCAGCCAGGACCAGGGTGTGGTAGGGCCTGAAGCTTTCTTT. V usage is TRBV10-3 and J usage is TRBJ1-1; perhaps TRBD1 as D (5 bases). V was pared by 6 bases and J by 6 bases, with 23 bases between. CDR1 is ENHRY and CDR2 is SYGVKD in the germline V gene. There are 16 residues in the CDR3.

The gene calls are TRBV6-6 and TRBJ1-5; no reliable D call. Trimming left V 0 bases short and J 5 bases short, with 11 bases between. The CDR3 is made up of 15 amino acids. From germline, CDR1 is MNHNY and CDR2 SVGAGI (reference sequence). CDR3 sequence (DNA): TGTGCCAGCAGTTACTCGTGGGGAAGAGATCAGCCCCAGCATTTT. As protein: CASSYSWGRDQPQHF.

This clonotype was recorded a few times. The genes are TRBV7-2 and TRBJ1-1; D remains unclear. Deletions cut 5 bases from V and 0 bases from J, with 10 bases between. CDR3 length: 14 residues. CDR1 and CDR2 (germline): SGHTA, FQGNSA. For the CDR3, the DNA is TGTGCCAGCAGCCAGGTCAGATTGAACACTGAAGCTTTCTTT. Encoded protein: CASSQVRLNTEAFF.

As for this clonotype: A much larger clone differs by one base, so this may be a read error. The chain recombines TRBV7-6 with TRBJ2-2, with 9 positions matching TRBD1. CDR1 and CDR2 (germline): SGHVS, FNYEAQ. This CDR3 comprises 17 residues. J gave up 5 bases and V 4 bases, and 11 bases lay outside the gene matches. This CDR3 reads CASSYSPGQGNTGELFF. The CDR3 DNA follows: TGTGCCAGCAGCTACTCCCCGGGACAGGGAAATACCGGGGAGCTGTTTTTT.